These T cell receptor beta chains were read from a single sample in a study of blood T cell repertoires in COVID-19. The assay was immunoSEQ multiplex PCR, and TCRdb's table has in-frame clones only and misses some. The table includes approximately 230,000 clones, about 80% detected once. The sample consisted of PBMCs or T cells enriched from blood (not recorded which). These receptors came from a man aged 35-49 years who had recovered from COVID-19. Both conserved end residues are part of each CDR3. The D gene is left open where the match is weak. Clone size appears in some rows only: once, few, many, or a class for an expanded clone.

D gene: -
J gene: TRBJ2-2
clone size: once
V gene: TRBV23-1
CDR3 DNA: TGCGCCAGCAGTCATTCAGGGACCGGGGAGCTGTTTTTT
CDR3 protein: CASSHSGTGELFF

D gene: TRBD1
J gene: TRBJ1-5
clone size: -
V gene: TRBV6-6
CDR3 DNA: TGTGCCAGCAGTGGGACAGCGGCCTACAATCAGCCCCAGCATTTT
CDR3 protein: CASSGTAAYNQPQHF

D gene: -
J gene: TRBJ2-3
clone size: -
V gene: TRBV7-3
CDR3 DNA: TGTGCCAGCAGCTTATACGGGAGCACAGATACGCAGTATTTT
CDR3 protein: CASSLYGSTDTQYF

D gene: TRBD1
J gene: TRBJ1-2
clone size: -
V gene: TRBV5-5
CDR3 DNA: TGTGCCAGCAGCTTGAGAACAGGGGAGGCTGTCTACACCTTC
CDR3 protein: CASSLRTGEAVYTF

D gene: TRBD2
J gene: TRBJ2-7
clone size: few
V gene: TRBV4-2
CDR3 DNA: TGTGCCAGCAGCCAAGTCGTGGGGGGGGGACCCTACGAGCAGTACTTC
CDR3 protein: CASSQVVGGGPYEQYF

D gene: -
J gene: TRBJ2-2
clone size: -
V gene: TRBV5-1
CDR3 DNA: TGCGCCAGCAGCTTGCGGAACACCGGGGAGCTGTTTTTT
CDR3 protein: CASSLRNTGELFF

D gene: TRBD1
J gene: TRBJ1-2
clone size: few
V gene: TRBV12-3/TRBV12-4
CDR3 DNA: TGTGCCAGCAGTTTTGACAGGGAAGGGAGCTACACCTTC
CDR3 protein: CASSFDREGSYTF

D gene: TRBD1
J gene: TRBJ1-1
clone size: few
V gene: TRBV18
CDR3 DNA: TGTGCCAGCTCACTCCGACAGGGCACTGAAGCTTTCTTT
CDR3 protein: CASSLRQGTEAFF

D gene: -
J gene: TRBJ1-4
clone size: -
V gene: TRBV2
CDR3 DNA: TGTGCCAGCAGCTTAGTCGTGGGGCCCGGTGAAAAACTGTTTTTT
CDR3 protein: CASSLVVGPGEKLFF

D gene: -
J gene: TRBJ1-2
clone size: -
V gene: TRBV5-4
CDR3 DNA: TGTGCCAGCAGCCCGCCAGCCAAGGGGAAAGGGGGCTACACCTTC
CDR3 protein: CASSPPAKGKGGYTF

D gene: -
J gene: TRBJ1-2
clone size: -
V gene: TRBV4-1
CDR3 DNA: TGCGCCAGCAGCCCGGAGGAGGGGCGGAGTGGCTACACCTTC
CDR3 protein: CASSPEEGRSGYTF